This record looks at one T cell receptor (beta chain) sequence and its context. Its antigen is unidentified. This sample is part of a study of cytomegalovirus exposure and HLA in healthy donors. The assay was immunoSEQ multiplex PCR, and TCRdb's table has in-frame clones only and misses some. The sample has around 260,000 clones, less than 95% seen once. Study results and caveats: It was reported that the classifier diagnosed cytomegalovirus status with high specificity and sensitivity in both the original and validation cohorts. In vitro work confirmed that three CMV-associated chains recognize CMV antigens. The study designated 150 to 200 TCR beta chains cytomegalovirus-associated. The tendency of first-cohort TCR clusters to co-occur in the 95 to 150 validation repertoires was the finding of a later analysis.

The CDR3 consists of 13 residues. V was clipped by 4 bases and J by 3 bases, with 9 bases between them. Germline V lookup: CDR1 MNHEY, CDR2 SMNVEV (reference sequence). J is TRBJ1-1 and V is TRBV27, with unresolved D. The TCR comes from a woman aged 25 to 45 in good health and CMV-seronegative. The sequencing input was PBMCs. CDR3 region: CASSYKRDTEAFF. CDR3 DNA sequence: TGTGCCAGCAGTTACAAAAGGGACACTGAAGCTTTCTTT.